This T cell receptor (beta chain) was obtained from a study of blood T cells in healthy people across ages. Turning to the study itself: Template-switching capture recovered about one barcoded beta molecule per two T cells.

Concerning this clonotype: The target antigen is unknown.

V was clipped by 1 base and J by 2 bases, with 9 bases between them. This CDR3 contains 13 residues. Germline V gene lookup returns CDR1 DFQATT and CDR2 SNEGSKA (reference sequence). With a J-beta primer mix and a sample-barcoded 5' primer, a second PCR ran roughly 6 to 11 cycles. The authors tagged each cDNA molecule using a template-switch adaptor with 12 random nucleotides. TCRdb independently ran MiXCR on the 5' RACE reads; one entry per CDR3 protein. The table shows about 540,000 distinct CDR3 sequences, with around 24% occurring only once. The study's findings and limits: A strong correlation was found between TCR beta diversity and the percentage of naive T cells. In long-lived donors, naive CD4+ cell counts and diversity exceeded those of aged donors.

The same sample was also used in a study of T cells of mothers and their children.

This sequence joins TRBV20-1 and TRBJ2-7; D is undetermined. Sequenced input: blood. The TCR sequence derives from a boy under 18 in good health. The CDR3 bases are TGCAGTGCTAGAGTTCGGAGTGCCTACGAGCAGTACTTC. Residues: CSARVRSAYEQYF.